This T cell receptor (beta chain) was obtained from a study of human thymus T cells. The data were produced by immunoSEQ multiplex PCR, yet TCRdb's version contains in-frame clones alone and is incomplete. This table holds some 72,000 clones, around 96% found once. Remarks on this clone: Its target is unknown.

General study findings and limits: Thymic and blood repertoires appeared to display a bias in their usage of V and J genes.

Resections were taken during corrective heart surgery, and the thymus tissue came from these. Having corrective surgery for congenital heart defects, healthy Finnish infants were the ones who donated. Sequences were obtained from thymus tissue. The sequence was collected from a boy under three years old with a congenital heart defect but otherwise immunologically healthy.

The CDR3 DNA reads TGCAGCGTTCGGCTTTCCCCTAGCACAGATACGCAGTATTTT. The encoded protein is CSVRLSPSTDTQYF. The rearrangement links TRBV29-1 to TRBJ2-3; no clear D. This CDR3 is 14 amino acids long. Germline V gene data show CDR1 as SQVTM and CDR2 as ANQGSEA. Trimming removed 5 bases from V and 0 bases from J, with 12 bases in between.